The 17 T cell receptor beta chains listed next were all sequenced from one sample in a study of T cells in Graves' hyperthyroidism and ophthalmopathy. Researchers took RNA transcripts and amplified the TCR beta CDR3 regions from them. Researchers ran a first-round RT-PCR on the TCR CDR3 using the HTBI primer set. TCRdb passed the multiplex PCR reads through MiXCR, listing each CDR3 protein once. The repertoire holds more than 650,000 distinct CDR3 sequences, with 11% to 15% as singletons. The material sequenced was blood. Every receptor here comes from a woman aged 18-35 years with Graves' hyperthyroidism.

Worth noting for this clonotype: It may be a read error: a sequence one base away is much more abundant. The DNA for the CDR3 is TGTGCCACCAGTGATTTGGGGGGGGAGACCCAGTACTTC. Translated, it gives CATSDLGGETQYF. This rearrangement joins TRBV24-1 to TRBJ2-5; D may be TRBD2 (6 bases). The CDR3 sequence is 13 residues long. The germline V gene encodes CDR1 KGHDR and CDR2 SFDVKD. Between the trimmed V and J ends, which lost 0 bases and 5 bases, there was a span of 6 bases.

Many counts were recorded for this clonotype. The chain has TRBV20-1 and TRBJ2-2, with D maybe TRBD2 (6 bases). From germline, CDR1 is DFQATT and CDR2 SNEGSKA (reference sequence). V gave up 1 base and J gave up 3 bases, with 12 bases separating them. The CDR3 contains 15 residues. CDR3 region: CSARVDGRDTGELFF. As DNA, the CDR3 is TGCAGTGCTAGAGTGGACGGGAGAGACACCGGGGAGCTGTTTTTT.

The gene calls are TRBV28 and TRBJ2-7; maybe TRBD2 (6 bases). The germline CDR1 and CDR2 sequences are MDHEN and SYDVKM. The CDR3 consists of 15 residues. V was trimmed by 1 base and J by 2 bases, leaving 12 bases between them. The CDR3 bases are TGTGCCAGCAGTTTATTGGAGGGGCCCACCTACGAGCAGTACTTC. This gives the protein CASSLLEGPTYEQYF. The full variable domain, its missing parts supplied by reference TRBV28 and TRBJ2-7, is DVKVTQSSRYLVKRTGEKVFLECVQDMDHENMFWYRQDPGLGLRLIYFSYDVKMKEKGDIPEGYSVSREKKERFSLILESASTNQTSMYLCASSLLEGPTYEQYFGPGTRLTVT.

This clonotype was observed many times. V and J are TRBV6-1 and TRBJ2-5; D may match TRBD1 or TRBD2 (6 bases each). The ends were cut back, 5 bases at V and 4 bases at J, with 11 bases in the middle. The CDR3 extends over 13 amino acids. Germline V lookup: CDR1 MNHNS, CDR2 SASEGT. CDR3 nucleotide sequence: TGTGCCAGCAGTCGGACAGCGGGAGAGACCCAGTACTTC. Protein: CASSRTAGETQYF.

Only a few counts were recorded for this clonotype. The rearrangement uses TRBV20-1 and TRBJ2-1; 7 bases map to TRBD2. With V trimmed by 1 base and J by 8 bases, 2 bases remained unmatched. This CDR3 region has 12 residues. Germline V gene sequence: CDR1 DFQATT, CDR2 SNEGSKA (reference sequence). CDR3 region: CSARGTSHEQFF. CDR3 nucleotides: TGCAGTGCTAGAGGGACTAGTCATGAGCAGTTCTTC.

This clonotype appeared many times. V and J are TRBV20-1 and TRBJ2-3; 8 bases match TRBD2. Per germline, CDR1 DFQATT and CDR2 SNEGSKA (reference sequence). Losses at the gene ends were 2 bases for V and 5 bases for J; bases not matched to a gene: 12. The CDR3 has 16 residues. CDR3 coding DNA: TGCAGTGCTAGACGCCTAAGAGCGGGAGTTATAGATACGCAGTATTTT. This gives the protein CSARRLRAGVIDTQYF.

This chain joins TRBV6-2 or TRBV6-3 and TRBJ2-4, with D perhaps assigned TRBD1 or TRBD2 (6 bases each). The CDR3 sequence is 19 residues long. Germline V gene sequence: CDR1 MNHEY, CDR2 SVGEGT. V shed 2 bases and J shed 1 base, with 21 bases lying between them. The CDR3 DNA sequence: TGTGCCAGCAGTTACAGCCCTCAGACGGGGGCGAGGGCCAAAAACATTCAGTACTTC. Protein sequence: CASSYSPQTGARAKNIQYF.

This clonotype was seen once. V and J are TRBV6-5 and TRBJ1-4; 9 positions match TRBD1. The germline gives CDR1 MNHEY, CDR2 SVGAGI. The V segment lost 2 bases and the J segment 7 bases; nucleotides outside the gene matches: 2. This CDR3 has 14 residues. Here the CDR3 DNA reads TGTGCCAGCAGTTACGGGACAGGGAGTGAAAAACTGTTTTTT. Protein: CASSYGTGSEKLFF.

This clonotype was detected once. This chain joins TRBV5-5 and TRBJ2-2, with TRBD1 matching over 9 bases. CDR1 and CDR2 from the germline V gene are SGHKS and YYEKEE (reference sequence). This CDR3 is 16 amino acids long. The junction had 1 base not matched to a gene; V was cut back by 1 base and J by 0 bases. CDR3 nucleotides: TGTGCCAGCAGCTTGAGGGACAGGGCGAACACCGGGGAGCTGTTTTTT. Amino acid sequence: CASSLRDRANTGELFF.

Remarks on this clonotype: This may be a read error: a much more frequent sequence differs by one nucleotide. The chain combines TRBV30 with TRBJ1-1, with a tentative D call TRBD1 (5 bases). CDR3 length equals 14 residues. Germline-derived CDR1 and CDR2 are GTSNPN and SVGIG (reference sequence). In DNA, the CDR3 is TGTGCCTGGAGTGTAAGGGGCAGGAACACTGAAACTTTCTTT. This encodes CAWSVRGRNTETFF.

About this clonotype: This CDR3 is missing its conserved last phenylalanine or tryptophan, likely due to a read error. The rearrangement joins TRBV20-1 to TRBJ1-5; TRBD1 might be the D (5 bases). CDR1 DFQATT and CDR2 SNEGSKA come from the germline V gene (reference sequence). Trimming took 3 bases from V and 3 from J, leaving 15 bases between them. The CDR3 runs to 15 residues. This chain's CDR3 is CSARAWRGVNQPQHL. CDR3 bases: TGCAGTGCTAGGGCCTGGCGAGGGGTCAATCAGCCCCAGCATCTT.

This clonotype was counted ten times or more. The V and J genes are TRBV6-1 and TRBJ1-2; possibly TRBD1 for D (6 bases). The CDR3 consists of 14 residues. Trimming took off 6 bases at V and 8 bases at J, with 19 bases between the two ends. The V gene's germline CDR1 is MNHNS and CDR2 SASEGT. The CDR3 coding sequence is TGTGCCAGCAGCCACAGGGAAGGCGGAGTCGGCTACACCTTC. This codes for CASSHREGGVGYTF.

This clonotype was seen ten or more times. This CDR3 reads CAISEPGIDPYEQYF. The CDR3 DNA sequence: TGTGCCATCAGTGAACCCGGGATTGATCCCTACGAGCAGTACTTC. The chain has TRBV10-3 and TRBJ2-7, with D tentatively TRBD2 (5 bases). The germline CDR1 and CDR2 sequences are ENHRY and SYGVKD. The CDR3 has 15 amino acids. Trimming cost V 3 bases and J 2 bases, with 14 bases left between them.

V usage is TRBV20-1 and J usage is TRBJ2-3, with 9 nucleotides matching TRBD2. Germline V CDR1 and CDR2: DFQATT, SNEGSKA (reference sequence). V lost 0 bases to trimming and J lost 4 bases; unmatched junction nucleotides: 8. CDR3 length: 16 amino acids. CDR3 nucleotide sequence: TGCAGTGCTAGAGACCCCCCTAGCGGGAACCCAGATACGCAGTATTTT. It translates to CSARDPPSGNPDTQYF.

This clonotype was recorded at least ten times. The CDR3 protein is CASSPGLAGGTGELFF. The CDR3 DNA reads TGTGCCAGCAGCCCGGGACTAGCGGGGGGCACCGGGGAGCTGTTTTTT. The chain links TRBV11-2 to TRBJ2-2; 15 bases fit TRBD2. The V gene's germline CDR1 is SGHAT and CDR2 FQNNGV. J gave up 4 bases and V 5 bases, and 2 bases lay outside the gene matches. The CDR3 extends over 16 amino acids.

This clonotype was counted at least ten times. The chain carries TRBV20-1 and TRBJ2-7, with TRBD2 as a possible D gene (6 bases). The CDR3 is 14 amino acids. The germline V gene has CDR1 DFQATT and CDR2 SNEGSKA (reference sequence). V was pared by 2 bases and J by 4 bases, with 15 bases between. The CDR3 DNA reads TGCAGTGCTAGATACCACGGGACTGCATACGAGCAGTACTTC. Amino acids: CSARYHGTAYEQYF.

The rearrangement links TRBV5-1 to TRBJ1-5; D uncertain. In germline, CDR1 is SGHRS, CDR2 YFSETQ. The CDR3 runs 15 residues. Trimming stripped 4 bases from V and 5 bases from J, with 16 bases between. This chain's CDR3 is CASSLGGKLDQPQHF. Here the CDR3 DNA reads TGCGCCAGCAGCCTCGGTGGTAAGCTAGATCAGCCCCAGCATTTT.